Each of the 32 T cell receptor beta chains below was sequenced from the same sample in a study of T-cell memory formation after mild COVID-19. TCRdb fed the 5' RACE reads into MiXCR, producing one record per CDR3 protein. Found here are roughly 86,000 distinct CDR3 sequences, roughly 16% of them singletons; the top ten hold approximately 39%. Sequences were obtained from PBMCs or a T cell subset sorted from them (not recorded which). All receptors come from a man younger than 35 who had mild COVID-19 (a few samples of this study predate the infection). Cell type and time point are not known.

The chain uses TRBV28 and TRBJ1-5; 9 nucleotides match TRBD1. The CDR3 runs to 14 residues. Germline V gives CDR1 MDHEN, CDR2 SYDVKM. V lost 6 bases to trimming and J lost 6 bases; unmatched junction nucleotides: 6. The CDR3 reads CASSNRGLIQPQHF. Here the CDR3 DNA reads TGTGCCAGCAGCAACAGGGGGCTAATTCAGCCCCAGCATTTT.

The gene calls are TRBV5-6 and TRBJ2-7; D is ambiguous. V was clipped by 0 bases and J by 5 bases, with 15 bases between them. This CDR3 spans 15 amino acids. The V gene's germline CDR1 is SGHDT and CDR2 YYEEEE. The CDR3 nucleotides read TGTGCCAGCAGCTTGGGCGGTAGGATGTTCGACGAGCAGTACTTC. Encoded protein: CASSLGGRMFDEQYF.

J is TRBJ2-7 and V is TRBV7-2, with D possibly TRBD2 on 5 matching bases. The germline V gene has CDR1 SGHTA and CDR2 FQGNSA. This CDR3 is 14 amino acids long. V dropped 5 bases and J dropped 3 bases, with 14 bases sitting between them. The CDR3 nucleotides read TGTGCCAGCAGCGGAGGAGACGCGGGCTACGAGCAGTACGTC. Translated, it gives CASSGGDAGYEQYV.

At least ten counts were recorded for this clonotype. The J gene is TRBJ1-2, the V gene TRBV4-1; D might be TRBD1 (5 bases). Germline V CDR1 and CDR2: MGHRA, YSYEKL. Trimming stripped 4 bases from V and 9 bases from J, with 15 bases between. This CDR3 spans 13 amino acids. The CDR3 reads CASSLWDGTSYTF. CDR3 DNA: TGCGCCAGCAGCCTATGGGACGGAACAAGCTACACCTTC.

In its sample, this clonotype was seen a few times. The genes are TRBV20-1 and TRBJ1-4; D gene ambiguous. The V gene's germline CDR1 is DFQATT and CDR2 SNEGSKA (reference sequence). The CDR3 is made up of 15 amino acids. V lost 6 bases and J 0 bases, leaving 14 bases between the germline ends. In DNA, the CDR3 is TGCAGTGCGCGACAATCAGCCGCAACTAATGAAAAACTGTTTTTT. Protein product: CSARQSAATNEKLFF.

This clonotype was counted a single time. The chain joins TRBV12-3 or TRBV12-4 to TRBJ2-2, with 12 positions matching TRBD2. The V gene end was trimmed by 6 bases and the J gene end by 2 bases; junction bases not matched to a gene: 10. The CDR3 runs to 18 residues. CDR3 nucleotides: TGTGCCAGCAGCCCAACGGCTAGCGGGGGGGCCAACACCGGGGAGCTGTTTTTT. This codes for CASSPTASGGANTGELFF.

This clonotype was detected a few times. Relative to the germline gene, one junction end is altered; a read error may explain this. This rearrangement joins TRBV12-3 or TRBV12-4 to TRBJ2-1; D uncertain. The CDR3 totals 14 residues. The CDR3 sequence is CDSSSPVSYNEQFF. In DNA form, the CDR3 reads TGTGACAGCAGTTCCCCGGTCTCCTACAATGAGCAGTTCTTC.

The chain is built from TRBV5-1 and TRBJ2-1; 12 nucleotides match TRBD2. There are 15 residues in the CDR3. J was trimmed by 8 bases and V by 3 bases; bases with no gene match: 6. Germline V gene lookup returns CDR1 SGHRS and CDR2 YFSETQ. The chain's CDR3 is CASSSLAGGPDEQFF. For the CDR3, the DNA is TGCGCCAGCAGCTCCCTAGCGGGGGGGCCCGATGAGCAGTTCTTC.

The chain has TRBV6-5 and TRBJ2-1; 7 positions match TRBD2. The germline gives CDR1 MNHEY, CDR2 SVGAGI. This CDR3 has 14 residues. J gave up 8 bases and V 0 bases, and 4 bases lay outside the gene matches. CDR3 amino acids: CASSYSGGVYEQFF. As DNA, the CDR3 is TGTGCCAGCAGTTACTCGGGGGGGGTGTATGAGCAGTTCTTC.

This clonotype was seen only a few times. The rearrangement joins TRBV4-1 to TRBJ1-5; a possible D gene is TRBD1 (5 bases). The length of the CDR3 is 17 residues. Trimming removed 3 bases at V and 9 bases at J, with 24 bases between. From germline, CDR1 is MGHRA and CDR2 YSYEKL. The CDR3 here is CASSHPHGAGRVRPQHF. The DNA of the CDR3 is TGCGCCAGCAGCCACCCACATGGGGCAGGGAGGGTGCGGCCCCAGCATTTT.

This CDR3 reads CASKRDGPFEQYV. In DNA form, the CDR3 reads TGTGCCAGCAAACGGGACGGGCCCTTTGAGCAGTACGTC. The genes are TRBV6-2 or TRBV6-3 and TRBJ2-7, with D perhaps assigned TRBD1 or TRBD2 (5 bases each). V was trimmed by 7 bases and J by 7 bases, leaving 17 bases between them. This CDR3 is built from 13 residues. Germline V lookup: CDR1 MNHEY, CDR2 SVGEGT.

This clonotype was seen a few times. The chain combines TRBV19 with TRBJ2-7; D remains ambiguous. Looked up from germline, CDR1 is LNHDA and CDR2 is SQIVND (reference sequence). The V gene lost 7 bases and the J gene lost 0 bases, with 19 bases spanning the gap. The CDR3 is made up of 16 amino acids. CDR3 nucleotides: TGTGCCAGTAAGGACGTATCAGTGACGAGCTCCTACGAGCAGTACTTC. This sequence encodes CASKDVSVTSSYEQYF.

The gene calls are TRBV12-3 or TRBV12-4 and TRBJ2-1; maybe TRBD1 (6 bases). The CDR3 runs to 14 residues. Trimming pared 5 bases from V and 6 bases from J, leaving 14 bases between. The DNA of the CDR3 is TGTGCCAGCAGTCCCCACGGACAGCCCAATGAGCAGTTCTTC. This encodes CASSPHGQPNEQFF.

This clonotype has a handful of counts. This chain links TRBV7-6 with TRBJ2-3; no firm D call. V dropped 6 bases and J dropped 5 bases, with 9 bases sitting between them. Per the germline V gene, CDR1 is SGHVS and CDR2 is FNYEAQ. The CDR3 is 12 residues long. The CDR3 loop is CASSFLGDTQYF. DNA of the CDR3: TGTGCCAGCAGTTTCTTAGGAGATACGCAGTATTTT. Filled out from reference TRBV7-6 and TRBJ2-3, the complete variable domain reads GAGVSQSPRYKVTKRGQDVALRCDPISGHVSLYWYRQALGQGPEFLTYFNYEAQQDKSGLPNDRFSAERPEGSISTLTIQRTEQRDSAMYRCASSFLGDTQYFGPGTRLTVL.

The chain is built from TRBV27 and TRBJ2-7; D is ambiguous. Germline CDR1 and CDR2: MNHEY and SMNVEV (reference sequence). The CDR3 is made up of 10 amino acids. V shed 8 bases and J shed 6 bases, with 8 bases lying between them. The CDR3 DNA follows: TGTGCCAGCGGGGTGCCCGAGCAGTACTTC. It yields the protein CASGVPEQYF.

To note about this clonotype: Given a much more abundant clone one base away, this may be a read error. The chain combines TRBV15 with TRBJ1-1; D ambiguous. The germline V and J ends were trimmed by 5 bases and 1 base, with 5 bases remaining between them. Germline values: CDR1 LNHNV, CDR2 YYDKDF (reference sequence). This CDR3 comprises 12 residues. The CDR3, as DNA: TGTGCCACCAGCCCACGGAACACTGAAGCTTTCTTT. Protein product: CATSPRNTEAFF.

This clonotype was counted between two and nine times. V gene TRBV7-9 combines with J gene TRBJ2-1; D uncertain. Germline V gene lookup returns CDR1 SEHNR and CDR2 FQNEAQ (reference sequence). V dropped 3 bases and J dropped 6 bases, with 9 bases sitting between them. The CDR3 has 13 amino acids. CDR3 residues: CASSFTTFNEQFF. CDR3 DNA: TGTGCCAGCAGCTTTACGACTTTCAATGAGCAGTTCTTC.

In its sample, this clonotype was seen once. The rearrangement links TRBV5-6 to TRBJ1-2; D call uncertain. The CDR3 contains 13 residues. Per germline, CDR1 SGHDT and CDR2 YYEEEE. Between the trimmed V and J ends, which lost 4 bases and 4 bases, there was a span of 11 bases. This chain's CDR3 is CASSVGMSYGYTF. CDR3 in DNA: TGTGCCAGCAGCGTGGGGATGTCCTATGGCTACACCTTC.

This clonotype was counted many times. V gene TRBV5-1 combines with J gene TRBJ2-7, with 8 bases that match TRBD1. Germline V lookup: CDR1 SGHRS, CDR2 YFSETQ. The CDR3 length is 12 residues. Germline trimming cut 5 bases from V and 5 bases from J; bases unmatched to any gene: 3. The CDR3: CASRGQGNEQYF. CDR3 coding DNA: TGCGCCAGCAGAGGACAGGGCAACGAGCAGTACTTC.

The chain is built from TRBV27 and TRBJ1-1; TRBD1 aligns across 8 bases. J gave up 6 bases and V 5 bases, and 2 bases lay outside the gene matches. Germline V CDR1 and CDR2: MNHEY, SMNVEV (reference sequence). The CDR3 is 12 amino acids. The CDR3 is CASSDRGSEAFF. CDR3 nucleotides: TGTGCCAGCAGTGACAGGGGTTCTGAAGCTTTCTTT.

V gene TRBV6-2 or TRBV6-3 combines with J gene TRBJ2-7; D remains unclear. Trimming took off 1 base at V and 1 base at J, with 8 bases between the two ends. This CDR3 is 14 amino acids long. Germline V lookup: CDR1 MNHEY, CDR2 SVGEGT. This CDR3 reads CASSYFGESYEQYF. CDR3 nucleotide sequence: TGTGCCAGCAGTTACTTCGGAGAGTCCTACGAGCAGTACTTC.

This clonotype has more than one count but fewer than ten. This chain joins TRBV5-4 and TRBJ2-7, with 7 bases fitting TRBD1. CDR3 length: 13 amino acids. Trimming removed 5 bases from V and 0 bases from J; junction bases left unmatched: 2. The germline V gene has CDR1 SGHNT and CDR2 YYREEE (reference sequence). The CDR3 protein is CASRGTASYEQYF. The CDR3 DNA is TGTGCCAGCAGGGGGACAGCCTCCTACGAGCAGTACTTC.

V and J are TRBV7-8 and TRBJ2-3; 10 bases are shared with TRBD1. V dropped 6 bases and J dropped 6; count of bases not matched to a gene: 12. This CDR3 has 16 residues. Germline V gene sequence: CDR1 SGHVS, CDR2 FQNEAQ. CDR3 in amino acids: CASRPLRDRGSDTQYF. In DNA, the CDR3 is TGTGCCAGCAGACCGCTCCGGGACAGGGGATCCGATACGCAGTATTTT.

This clonotype was detected many times. The V and J genes are TRBV27 and TRBJ1-6; weak D call: TRBD1 (5 bases). This CDR3 is built from 13 residues. CDR1 MNHEY and CDR2 SMNVEV come from the germline V gene (reference sequence). Between the trimmed V and J ends, which lost 5 bases and 13 bases, there was a span of 15 bases. The DNA for the CDR3 is TGTGCCAGCAGTCAGGGTGGGGTTACGCCCCTCCACTTT. This sequence encodes CASSQGGVTPLHF.

This clonotype was seen a handful of times. V usage is TRBV7-2 and J usage is TRBJ2-3, with D perhaps assigned TRBD1 or TRBD2 (5 bases each). Per germline, CDR1 SGHTA and CDR2 FQGNSA. This CDR3 spans 17 amino acids. V was pared by 1 base and J by 2 bases, with 16 bases between. The CDR3 DNA reads as TGTGCCAGCAGCTTAGGAGTGGGACGGAGGCACACAGATACGCAGTATTTT. As protein: CASSLGVGRRHTDTQYF.

The CDR3 DNA reads as TGCAGTGCTAGAGAGGTGGGGACTTCGACCCAGTACTTC. This codes for CSAREVGTSTQYF. V usage is TRBV20-1 and J usage is TRBJ2-5; a weak D match, TRBD2 (6 bases). The germline CDR1 and CDR2 sequences are DFQATT and SNEGSKA (reference sequence). The V end was cut by 0 bases, the J end by 7 bases, with 12 bases between. The CDR3 extends over 13 amino acids.

V is TRBV11-2 and J is TRBJ2-5, with TRBD1 as a possible D gene (6 bases). The CDR3 has 14 residues. Trimming cost V 8 bases and J 2 bases, with 15 bases left between them. Germline loops: CDR1 SGHAT, CDR2 FQNNGV. CDR3 DNA sequence: TGTGCCAGCCGCAGATGGGACATTCAAGAGACCCAGTACTTC. It encodes CASRRWDIQETQYF.

The chain uses TRBV28 and TRBJ1-5; D is possibly TRBD1 (5 bases). This CDR3 is 14 amino acids long. Looked up from germline, CDR1 is MDHEN and CDR2 is SYDVKM. Trimming removed 5 bases from V and 1 base from J, with 9 bases in between. The CDR3 protein is CASSQGYSNQPQHF. CDR3 coding DNA: TGTGCCAGCAGTCAGGGTTACAGCAATCAGCCCCAGCATTTT.

The chain combines TRBV7-2 with TRBJ2-2; D is perhaps TRBD1 or TRBD2 (6 bases each). Germline lookup yields CDR1 SGHTA and CDR2 FQGNSA. This CDR3 is built from 17 residues. V lost 0 bases, J lost 3 bases, and 14 bases lay in between. The CDR3 DNA reads as TGTGCCAGCAGCTTAGCGGCTGGGGGGCTAGACACCGGGGAGCTGTTTTTT. Its translation: CASSLAAGGLDTGELFF.

The chain combines TRBV7-9 with TRBJ1-4; D unresolved. The CDR3 length is 14 residues. The V end was cut by 5 bases, the J end by 0 bases, with 7 bases between. The V gene's germline CDR1 is SEHNR and CDR2 FQNEAQ (reference sequence). The CDR3 nucleotides are TGTGCCAGCAGCAGGTCTGCAACTAATGAAAAACTGTTTTTT. Amino acids: CASSRSATNEKLFF. Looking up the rest from reference TRBV7-9 and TRBJ1-4 gives the full variable domain: DTGVSQNPRHKITKRGQNVTFRCDPISEHNRLYWYRQTLGQGPEFLTYFQNEAQLEKSRLLSDRFSAERPKGSFSTLEIQRTEQGDSAMYLCASSRSATNEKLFFGSGTQLSVL.

CDR3 sequence reads: CASSVPGTGSSYNSPLHF. The DNA for the CDR3 is TGTGCCAGCAGTGTCCCCGGGACAGGGAGCTCCTATAATTCACCCCTCCACTTT. This chain uses TRBV2 with TRBJ1-6, with TRBD1 matching over 9 bases. CDR3 length equals 18 residues. Germline V CDR1 and CDR2: SNHLY, FYNNEI. The trim removed 4 bases at V and 0 bases at J, leaving 7 bases unmatched.

A few counts support this clonotype. The chain couples TRBV13 to TRBJ1-6; D gene uncertain. CDR3 length: 14 residues. V was pared by 1 base and J by 4 bases, with 5 bases between. Germline lookup yields CDR1 PRHDT and CDR2 FYEKMQ (reference sequence). CDR3 coding DNA: TGTGCCAGCAGCTTAGCCGGATATAATTCACCCCTCCACTTT. Its translation is CASSLAGYNSPLHF.